This T cell receptor (beta chain) was sequenced during a study of shared clonotypes between healthy human individuals (dated by TCRdb to the early 2020s). Broadly, across the study: The cohort included a few men and a couple of women between 18 and 49 years of age. Per donor, three plates each were used for CD4 naive and CD4 memory, two for CD8 naive, and one for CD8 memory. To estimate repertoire size and how much clonotype sharing occurs between individuals, the study deeply sequenced the blood TCR repertoires of several healthy adults. Different laboratories and diverse techniques were used to prepare libraries and sequence TCR repertoires, to increase sequencing depth and limit assay-specific biases. Each donor's leukapheresis produced roughly between roughly 0.85 and 9 billion PBMCs. The study at large found these results: Clonotypes shared by all four sorted-subset donors showed higher generation probabilities than non-shared clonotypes. When several donors were compared, the shared fraction of clonotypes was around 5% for naive CD4, 3.5% to 4% for naive CD8, more than 2% for memory CD4, and under 0.5% for memory CD8. Rarefaction of sorted-subset datasets indicated incomplete sequencing despite the large sequencing depth. The small number of donors limited the genetic and exposure-history diversity represented. Sampling was restricted to blood, and TCR repertoires in tissue are likely to differ from TCR repertoires in blood. Estimated clonotype richness was generally larger for naive than for memory subsets. Based on pairwise subsampling, the degree of clonotype sharing among donors was expected to be affected by sequencing depth.

V and J are truncated by 1 base and 4 bases respectively, leaving an intervening sequence of 22 bases. For CDR1 and CDR2, the germline V gene lists SGHNT and YENEEA. The CDR3, from cysteine to phenylalanine, totals 18 residues. The kept DNA is CDR3 alone, 54 bases in frame from the first base. The donors were healthy, HIV-negative adults with no recently reported acute infections or vaccinations. All donors were Caucasian adults living in Nashville, Tennessee, USA. Magnetic negative selection was used to enrich CD4+ T cells, after which naive cells were positively selected on CD45RA and the negative fraction became the memory subset. Blood was obtained by leukapheresis, after which PBMCs were separated by Ficoll-Histopaque density gradient centrifugation and cryopreserved in liquid nitrogen vapor phase. Analytical flow cytometry was used to check the purity and quantity of each magnetically sorted T cell population. Genomic DNA was isolated from each sorted fraction and quantified by UV absorbance on a Nanodrop 2000c.

Using the deep immunoSEQ assay, multiplex PCR amplified TCR CDR3 regions from genomic DNA. For each cell subset, the extracted genomic DNA was distributed evenly across all wells of several immunoSEQ 96-well plates, and each plate served as one replicate. For sorted subsets, around 0.2 ug of genomic DNA, equivalent to 25,000 to 35,000 T cell genomes, went into each replicate PCR. Purified libraries were measured with a Qubit 3.0 fluorometer, size-checked on a Bioanalyzer 2100, and measured again with the KAPA Library Quantification kit. Each immunoSEQ 96-well plate was sequenced on its own single-read 150-cycle Illumina NextSeq 550 flow cell. As for the original processing: Because the immunoSEQ output held only junctional sequences and lacked quality scores, the filtering could not match the filtering applied to full-length reads. To assign V/J genes and CDR3, sequences were annotated using PyIR, a Python wrapper for IgBLAST v1.9, with IMGT germline references. Reads with weak V/J assignments (E-value above 1e-6), missing CDR3, stop codons, out-of-frame junctions, or ambiguous translated residues were removed. V3J clonotypes were defined as sequences sharing the same inferred V gene, J gene, and CDR3 amino acid sequence. Percentage overlap between repertoires was computed as shared unique clonotypes divided by the size of the smaller repertoire. RTK rarefaction, the Chao1 estimator, and Recon v2.1 estimates of unobserved clonotypes were used to assess repertoire richness. OLGA was used to compute generation probabilities for all TCRbeta clonotypes that the gDNA method yielded from a few donors. This immuneACCESS table, as held by TCRdb, lists in-frame sequences with V and J called but not all clones. Of the missing ones, under half trace to an unresolved V gene in checked studies; the others have no known cause. That table is the source of V, J and clone size, and D and trimming were worked out from the DNA. The sample table lists 2,500,000 or so clones, roughly 90% of them with a count of one. Approximately 0.39% of the sample rests with the top ten.

Remarks on this clone: Its recognized antigen is unknown. No much larger clone exists at a distance of one base, and base qualities are not known.

This chain is built from TRBV11-3 and TRBJ1-2; D gene: possibly TRBD1, on 5 matching bases. Sequencing was carried out using naive CD4+ T cells from PBMCs. Taken with the paper, the label for cell subset or site translates to: CD45RA+ positively selected. The origin of this receptor is a man between 18 and 29 years old in good health. Some clones in this sample may be carry-over from other donors' samples. The nucleotide sequence is TGTGCCAGCAGCTTAGTCCTGATTCCAGGGCCAGAGATCTATGGCTACACCTTC. This translates into CASSLVLIPGPEIYGYTF.